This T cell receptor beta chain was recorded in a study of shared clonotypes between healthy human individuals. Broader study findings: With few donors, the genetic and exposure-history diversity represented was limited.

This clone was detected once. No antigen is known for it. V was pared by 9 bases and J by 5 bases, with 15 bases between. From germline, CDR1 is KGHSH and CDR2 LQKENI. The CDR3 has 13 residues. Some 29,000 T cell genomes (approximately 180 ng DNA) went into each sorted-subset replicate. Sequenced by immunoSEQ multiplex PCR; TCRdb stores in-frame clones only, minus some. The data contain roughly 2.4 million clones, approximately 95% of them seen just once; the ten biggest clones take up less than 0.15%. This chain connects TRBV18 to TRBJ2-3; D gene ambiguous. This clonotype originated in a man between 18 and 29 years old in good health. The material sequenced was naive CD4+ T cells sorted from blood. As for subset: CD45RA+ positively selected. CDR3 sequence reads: CASGEGNKDTQYF. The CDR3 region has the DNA TGTGCCAGTGGGGAAGGGAATAAAGATACGCAGTATTTT. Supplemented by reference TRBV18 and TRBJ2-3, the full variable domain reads NAGVMQNPRHLVRRRGQEARLRCSPMKGHSHVYWYRQLPEEGLKFMVYLQKENIIDESGMPKERFSAEFPKEGPSILRIQQVVRGDSAAYFCASGEGNKDTQYFGPGTRLTVL.